A single sample is the source of the 30 T cell receptor beta chains below, sequenced in a study of chemoradiotherapy in HPV16-positive cancers. TCRdb keeps only in-frame clones here, not all; method: immunoSEQ multiplex PCR. The data contain 12,000 to 15,000 clones, roughly 93% of them singletons. The material was blood, obtained from a patient who underwent chemoradiotherapy. These TCRs come from a human donor with HPV-associated anogenital cancer.

The rearrangement joins TRBV6-1 to TRBJ1-4; a weak D match, TRBD1 (6 bases). The V end was cut by 0 bases, the J end by 0 bases, with 11 bases between. In germline, CDR1 is MNHNS, CDR2 SASEGT. This CDR3 spans 17 amino acids. The CDR3 loop reads CASSEATGYATNEKLFF. The DNA for the CDR3 is TGTGCCAGCAGTGAAGCGACAGGCTACGCAACTAATGAAAAACTGTTTTTT.

The J gene is TRBJ2-2, the V gene TRBV6-6; 9 bases are a match to TRBD1. After removal of 5 bases from V and 5 bases from J, the junction contained 3 bases not matched to a gene. Germline V lookup: CDR1 MNHNY, CDR2 SVGAGI (reference sequence). The CDR3 sequence is 14 residues long. The DNA of the CDR3 is TGTGCCAGCAGTCGGACAGGGGAGACCGGGGAGCTGTTTTTT. It codes for CASSRTGETGELFF.

This chain uses TRBV30 with TRBJ1-6, with 7 bases aligning to TRBD1. This CDR3 spans 16 amino acids. The germline V gene encodes CDR1 GTSNPN and CDR2 SVGIG (reference sequence). V gave up 0 bases and J gave up 9 bases; unmatched junction bases: 11. In nucleotides, the CDR3 is TGTGCCTGGAGTGTCGACGGAGGCTCAGGGGGTTCACCCCTCCACTTT. This codes for CAWSVDGGSGGSPLHF.

The rearrangement uses TRBV6-4 and TRBJ2-2; the D gene is possibly TRBD2 (6 bases). Germline assignment: CDR1 MRHNA and CDR2 SNTAGT. The ends were cut back, 5 bases at V and 3 bases at J, with 13 bases in the middle. The CDR3 covers 15 residues. CDR3 DNA sequence: TGTGCCAGCAGTCCCCGGGCGGGGTACACCGGGGAGCTGTTTTTT. Amino acid sequence: CASSPRAGYTGELFF.

This chain joins TRBV18 and TRBJ2-3; TRBD1 is a possible D gene (6 bases). CDR3 length: 15 residues. V shed 3 bases and J shed 1 base, with 11 bases lying between them. Per germline, CDR1 KGHSH and CDR2 LQKENI. The CDR3 reads CASSPLQGRTDTQYF. For the CDR3, the DNA is TGTGCCAGCTCACCGCTACAGGGACGCACAGATACGCAGTATTTT.

V is TRBV11-2 and J is TRBJ2-3; 10 bases map to TRBD2. The germline CDR1 and CDR2 sequences are SGHAT and FQNNGV. The CDR3 extends over 18 amino acids. With V trimmed by 0 bases and J by 8 bases, 14 bases remained unmatched. CDR3 amino acids: CASSLELAGPPVAATQYF. Here the CDR3 DNA reads TGTGCCAGCAGCTTAGAACTAGCGGGGCCCCCCGTGGCCGCTACGCAGTATTTT.

On this clone: The same CDR3 is also encoded by other DNA sequences in this sample. The genes are TRBV9 and TRBJ1-1; D remains unclear. Germline CDR1 SGDLS, CDR2 YYNGEE. This CDR3 region has 13 residues. Between the trimmed V and J ends, which lost 1 base and 1 base, there was a span of 5 bases. The CDR3 coding sequence is TGTGCCAGCAGCGTAAGTCAGAACACTGAAGCTTTCTTT. Translation gives CASSVSQNTEAFF.

V gene TRBV7-8 combines with J gene TRBJ2-3; D is uncertain. The V and J ends lost 5 bases and 1 base respectively, with 7 bases between them. The CDR3 sequence is 13 residues long. CDR1 and CDR2 (germline): SGHVS, FQNEAQ. CDR3 residues: CASSRKGTDTQYF. CDR3 coding DNA: TGTGCCAGCAGCCGTAAGGGCACAGATACGCAGTATTTT.

J is TRBJ1-5 and V is TRBV19; D not resolved. The V and J ends lost 7 bases and 8 bases respectively, with 15 bases between them. The length of the CDR3 is 13 residues. The germline CDR1 and CDR2 sequences are LNHDA and SQIVND (reference sequence). The CDR3, as DNA: TGTGCCAGTACTAACGGGCTCCGGAAGCCCCAGCATTTT. This gives the protein CASTNGLRKPQHF.

The chain uses TRBV6-1 and TRBJ2-7, with TRBD1 matching 11 bases. Trimming cost V 5 bases and J 4 bases; bases outside gene matches: 4. Germline V lookup: CDR1 MNHNS, CDR2 SASEGT. This CDR3 comprises 14 residues. CDR3 sequence: CASSTGQGAYEQYF. The DNA for the CDR3 is TGTGCCAGCAGTACCGGACAGGGGGCGTACGAGCAGTACTTC.

The V and J genes are TRBV7-9 and TRBJ2-2; 8 nucleotides line up with TRBD2. CDR3 size: 17 residues. The V and J ends lost 3 bases and 4 bases, in that order; junction bases with no gene match: 10. Germline-derived CDR1 and CDR2 are SEHNR and FQNEAQ (reference sequence). For the CDR3, the DNA is TGTGCCAGCAGCTTCGGGGTAGCGGGGTTCTCCACCGGGGAGCTGTTTTTT. It translates to CASSFGVAGFSTGELFF.

This rearrangement joins TRBV4-3 to TRBJ2-3; D is perhaps TRBD2 (7 bases). Germline CDR1 and CDR2: LGHNA and YSLEER. CDR3 length equals 15 residues. V lost 0 bases and J lost 4, with 11 bases in between. The CDR3 sequence is CASSQDRGGADTQYF. CDR3 sequence (DNA): TGCGCCAGCAGCCAAGATCGCGGGGGCGCAGATACGCAGTATTTT.

The V gene is TRBV15, the J gene TRBJ1-2; 7 bases map to TRBD1. Trimming took 0 bases from V and 3 from J; bases not matched to a gene: 4. The CDR3 is 15 amino acids. Germline V gene data show CDR1 as LNHNV and CDR2 as YYDKDF (reference sequence). The CDR3 loop is CATSRDQGQYYGYTF. As DNA, the CDR3 is TGTGCCACCAGCAGAGACCAGGGACAGTACTATGGCTACACCTTC. Complete variable domain (other parts from reference TRBV15 and TRBJ1-2): DAMVIQNPRYQVTQFGKPVTLSCSQTLNHNVMYWYQQKSSQAPKLLFHYYDKDFNNEADTPDNFQSRRPNTSFCFLDIRSPGLGDTAMYLCATSRDQGQYYGYTFGSGTRLTVV.

The rearrangement links TRBV29-1 to TRBJ1-5, with 9 nucleotides matching TRBD1. J gave up 6 bases and V 4 bases, and 4 bases lay outside the gene matches. This CDR3 is 13 amino acids long. Germline assignment: CDR1 SQVTM and CDR2 ANQGSEA. The CDR3 region is CSVGDRVGQPQHF. The CDR3 coding sequence is TGCAGCGTTGGGGACAGGGTCGGTCAGCCCCAGCATTTT.

This clone has a single count. This chain joins TRBV6-5 and TRBJ1-5; the D gene is possibly TRBD1 (6 bases). Germline V lookup: CDR1 MNHEY, CDR2 SVGAGI. The CDR3 is made up of 15 amino acids. The V gene lost 5 bases and the J gene lost 3 bases, with 14 bases spanning the gap. The CDR3 DNA sequence: TGTGCCAGCAGTAAGACAGGCGTCTCCAATCAGCCCCAGCATTTT. Protein: CASSKTGVSNQPQHF.

The chain employs TRBV6-5 and TRBJ1-2, with D uncertain. The CDR3 is made up of 15 amino acids. Germline lookup yields CDR1 MNHEY and CDR2 SVGAGI. V was pared by 2 bases and J by 2 bases, with 12 bases between. The CDR3 nucleotides are TGTGCCAGCAGTTACGGGCGGTTCGGGAACTATGGCTACACCTTC. Its translation: CASSYGRFGNYGYTF.

This clone was detected once. The gene calls are TRBV7-9 and TRBJ1-2, with 9 positions matching TRBD1. The CDR3 contains 13 residues. V lost 5 bases to trimming and J lost 8 bases; unmatched junction nucleotides: 6. Germline CDR1 and CDR2: SEHNR and FQNEAQ (reference sequence). The CDR3 DNA is TGTGCCAGCAGCCCCGGGACAGGGTACGGCTACACCTTC. Translation gives CASSPGTGYGYTF. The complete variable domain, with remaining parts taken from reference TRBV7-9 and TRBJ1-2, reads DTGVSQNPRHKITKRGQNVTFRCDPISEHNRLYWYRQTLGQGPEFLTYFQNEAQLEKSRLLSDRFSAERPKGSFSTLEIQRTEQGDSAMYLCASSPGTGYGYTFGSGTRLTVV.

The chain couples TRBV25-1 to TRBJ2-7; D might be TRBD1 or TRBD2, each matching 5 bases. CDR3 length: 16 residues. The V end was cut by 4 bases, the J end by 1 base, with 17 bases between. The germline V gene encodes CDR1 MGHDK and CDR2 SYGVNS. The CDR3 DNA reads TGTGCCAGCAGTGGGCATGGGGGACGCCAGTCCTACGAGCAGTACTTC. This gives the protein CASSGHGGRQSYEQYF.

V and J are TRBV11-3 and TRBJ2-1, with 8 nucleotides matching TRBD2. The CDR3 is made up of 14 amino acids. The germline gives CDR1 SGHNT, CDR2 YENEEA. The V gene end was trimmed by 5 bases and the J gene end by 6 bases; junction bases not matched to a gene: 6. This CDR3 reads CASSELGTSNEQFF. For the CDR3, the DNA is TGTGCCAGCAGCGAACTCGGGACTAGCAATGAGCAGTTCTTC.

The gene calls are TRBV21-1 and TRBJ1-1; the table names TRBD1, a call not compared with the DNA. TRBV21-1 is a pseudogene. The CDR3 runs 19 residues. The CDR3 region has the DNA TGTGCCAGCAAACCCGACTCTTTAGGGACAGGGGTTGTGGACACTGAAGCTTTCTTT. This gives the protein CASKPDSLGTGVVDTEAFF.

The V and J genes are TRBV6-1 and TRBJ2-4; D ambiguous. The CDR3 spans 15 residues. V was shortened by 8 bases and J by 0 bases, with 14 bases between the two germline ends. Germline CDR1 MNHNS, CDR2 SASEGT. The CDR3 reads CASGVVGSAKNIQYF. For the CDR3, the DNA is TGTGCCAGCGGTGTTGTGGGCTCAGCCAAAAACATTCAGTACTTC.

In this sample, this clone turned up a few times. CDR3 bases: TGTGCCAGCAGTAAATACACAGATACGCAGTATTTT. This gives the protein CASSKYTDTQYF. The chain combines TRBV6-1 with TRBJ2-3; D is unresolved. In germline, CDR1 is MNHNS, CDR2 SASEGT. This CDR3 contains 12 residues. Trimming stripped 5 bases from V and 2 bases from J, with 5 bases between.

The chain combines TRBV11-2 with TRBJ2-7, with 12 bases that match TRBD1. The germline gives CDR1 SGHAT, CDR2 FQNNGV. V was pared by 5 bases and J by 3 bases, with 5 bases of the junction left unmatched. This CDR3 has 15 residues. CDR3 amino acids: CASSLRDRGRYEQYF. The CDR3 DNA reads as TGTGCCAGCAGCCTAAGGGACAGGGGGCGCTACGAGCAGTACTTC.

The chain employs TRBV9 and TRBJ2-7, with D perhaps given as TRBD1 or TRBD2 (5 bases each). The CDR3 extends over 17 amino acids. Trimming removed 2 bases at V and 3 bases at J, with 21 bases between. Germline-derived CDR1 and CDR2 are SGDLS and YYNGEE. The chain's CDR3 is CASSVAPGPPVGYEQYF. CDR3 bases: TGTGCCAGCAGCGTTGCCCCGGGGCCGCCGGTAGGCTACGAGCAGTACTTC.

For the CDR3, the DNA is TGTGCCAGCACCGCAGGGGGTCGGGTTAGGGAGCAGTTCTTC. This translates into CASTAGGRVREQFF. The chain has TRBV27 and TRBJ2-1, with TRBD1 matching 7 bases. With V trimmed by 7 bases and J by 10 bases, 13 bases remained unmatched. The CDR3 covers 14 residues. Germline CDR1 reads MNHEY; CDR2 reads SMNVEV (reference sequence).

The chain has TRBV19 and TRBJ1-5, with D perhaps TRBD1 (6 bases). Germline V gene sequence: CDR1 LNHDA, CDR2 SQIVND (reference sequence). This CDR3 is 15 amino acids long. Trimming removed 4 bases from V and 4 bases from J, with 14 bases in between. CDR3 in DNA: TGTGCCAGTAGTACTCAGGGGTCCTGGAATCAGCCCCAGCATTTT. The encoded protein is CASSTQGSWNQPQHF.

This clone has just one count. The chain uses TRBV29-1 and TRBJ2-7; D not certain. CDR3 length: 11 residues. The V end lost 3 bases, the J end lost 4 bases, and 7 bases lay between the germline ends. Germline V gene data show CDR1 as SQVTM and CDR2 as ANQGSEA. CDR3 DNA sequence: TGCAGCGTTGAGACCATTTACGAGCAGTACTTC. It is translated as CSVETIYEQYF.

This chain connects TRBV6-6 to TRBJ1-1, with D hard to call. V was pared by 4 bases and J by 13 bases, with 13 bases between. The CDR3 extends over 11 amino acids. Germline V gives CDR1 MNHNY, CDR2 SVGAGI (reference sequence). CDR3: CASSSRIYGFF. CDR3 sequence (DNA): TGTGCCAGCAGTTCCAGAATATACGGTTTCTTT.

The chain's CDR3 is CASSPTFGSLPYNEQFF. The CDR3 DNA is TGCGCCAGCAGCCCTACCTTTGGGTCCCTCCCCTACAATGAGCAGTTCTTC. The chain links TRBV4-3 to TRBJ2-1; D uncertain. The CDR3 extends over 17 amino acids. CDR1 is LGHNA and CDR2 is YSLEER in the germline V gene. The germline V and J ends were trimmed by 4 bases and 2 bases, with 18 bases remaining between them.

About this clone itself: A junction end diverges from the germline sequence, so it may reflect a read error. The sample carries other DNA sequences with the same CDR3. The rearrangement joins TRBV18 to TRBJ1-5; D is ambiguous. CDR3 length: 13 residues. The germline V gene has CDR1 KGHSH and CDR2 LQKENI. The CDR3 region has the DNA TGTGCCAGTTCACAAGGAAACAATCAGCCCCAGCATTTT. Translated: CASSQGNNQPQHF.